What follows describes a single T cell receptor (beta chain). This entry is derived from a study of blood T cell repertoires in COVID-19. Background on the study: COVID-19 samples from acute and convalescent phases originated in the United States, Italy and Spain. Nucleic acid was either cDNA or gDNA, and it came from T cells, B-cell-depleted T cells, or PBMCs.

Authors' methods: From reference gene primer amplification, estimates of nucleated cell counts were derived. The table came from immunoSEQ multiplex PCR; TCRdb's copy has only in-frame clones and leaves some out. V and J calls and clone size come straight from that table; D and trimming were deduced from the DNA. Seen here are around 100,000 clones, around 88% observed once, and the top ten hold roughly 4.7%. There are 17 residues in the CDR3. Germline values: CDR1 SGHVS, CDR2 FNYEAQ. The V gene end was trimmed by 1 base and the J gene end by 0 bases; junction bases not matched to a gene: 7. The V gene is TRBV7-6, the J gene TRBJ2-7; 9 nucleotides line up with TRBD1. The sequencing input was peripheral blood. This clonotype was sampled from a human donor in a cohort sampled during active COVID-19. CDR3 in DNA: TGTGCCAGCAGCTTAGGGAGGGGGACAGGGAGCTCCTACGAGCAGTACTTC. It translates to CASSLGRGTGSSYEQYF.